Sequencing of this T cell receptor beta chain was carried out in a study of PD-1 blockade in classical Hodgkin lymphoma. Trimming removed 8 bases from V and 6 bases from J; junction bases left unmatched: 11. This CDR3 has 14 amino acids. CDR1 is MDHEN, CDR2 SYDVKM, per germline. The time point is: cycle 4 day 1 (C4D1), after five to seven weeks of nivolumab. Following autologous stem cell transplantation, relapse occurred in every patient, and exposure to brentuximab vedotin varied. Broader study findings: Those achieving complete response showed baseline diversity like newly diagnosed patients.

About this clone: The antigen remains undetermined.

Assay: immunoSEQ multiplex PCR; the TCRdb copy retains only in-frame clones and omits some. The repertoire holds some 58,000 clones, with around 94% as singletons. J is TRBJ2-7 and V is TRBV28; 9 bases are a match to TRBD2. The sequencing here drew on peripheral blood mononuclear cells (PBMCs), taken before the fourth cycle of nivolumab. This TCR was recovered from a human donor with classical Hodgkin lymphoma. The CDR3 sequence: CASQSGGSPVEQYF. CDR3 DNA: TGTGCCAGCCAAAGCGGGGGGTCCCCCGTCGAGCAGTACTTC. Full variable domain (rest looked up from reference TRBV28 and TRBJ2-7): DVKVTQSSRYLVKRTGEKVFLECVQDMDHENMFWYRQDPGLGLRLIYFSYDVKMKEKGDIPEGYSVSREKKERFSLILESASTNQTSMYLCASQSGGSPVEQYFGPGTRLTVT.